These T cell receptor beta chains were read from a single sample in a study of OX40 agonist ivuxolimab in advanced cancers. TCRdb keeps only in-frame clones here, not all; method: immunoSEQ multiplex PCR. The table lists 30,000 to 40,000 clones, 87% of them singletons. The sample in question was CD4+ or CD8+ T cells sorted from blood, obtained in a trial of the OX40 agonist ivuxolimab. These receptors came from an adult with an advanced solid tumor such as melanoma, head and neck, liver or kidney cancer. The CDR3 runs from the conserved cysteine through the conserved F or W. The D gene is left open where the match is weak. Clone size, where shown, is once, few, many, or a class for clones that have expanded.

CDR3aa: CASSFLTGAAGYTF
CDR3nt: TGTGCCAGCAGCTTTCTTACAGGGGCGGCCGGCTACACCTTC
j_gene: TRBJ1-2
v_gene: TRBV7-2
d_gene: TRBD1
abundance: -

CDR3aa: CAWSVGTGNQPQHF
CDR3nt: TGTGCCTGGAGTGTGGGGACAGGGAATCAGCCCCAGCATTTT
j_gene: TRBJ1-5
v_gene: TRBV30
d_gene: TRBD1
abundance: -

CDR3aa: CASSQQGSGTEAFF
CDR3nt: TGCGCCAGCAGCCAACAGGGGTCAGGAACTGAAGCTTTCTTT
j_gene: TRBJ1-1
v_gene: TRBV4-3
d_gene: -
abundance: -

CDR3aa: CASSALTGGEAFF
CDR3nt: TGTGCCAGCAGCGCACTGACAGGGGGAGAAGCTTTCTTT
j_gene: TRBJ1-1
v_gene: TRBV9
d_gene: TRBD1
abundance: few

CDR3aa: CAWRGLAGMNTGELFF
CDR3nt: TGTGCCTGGAGGGGACTAGCGGGGATGAACACCGGGGAGCTGTTTTTT
j_gene: TRBJ2-2
v_gene: TRBV30
d_gene: TRBD2
abundance: -

CDR3aa: CASSPGQLQETQYF
CDR3nt: TGTGCCAGCAGCCCCGGACAGCTTCAAGAGACCCAGTACTTC
j_gene: TRBJ2-5
v_gene: TRBV11-2
d_gene: -
abundance: -

CDR3aa: CAISDAVGNTEAFF
CDR3nt: TGTGCCATCAGTGATGCGGTAGGGAACACTGAAGCTTTCTTT
j_gene: TRBJ1-1
v_gene: TRBV10-3
d_gene: -
abundance: -

CDR3aa: CASSSTGTGGYEQYF
CDR3nt: TGTGCCAGCAGCTCTACCGGGACAGGGGGCTACGAGCAGTACTTC
j_gene: TRBJ2-7
v_gene: TRBV13
d_gene: TRBD1
abundance: -

CDR3aa: CASRDEERAAFF
CDR3nt: TGTGCCAGTAGAGATGAAGAAAGAGCAGCTTTCTTT
j_gene: TRBJ1-1
v_gene: TRBV19
d_gene: -
abundance: -

CDR3aa: CASSQVGTSGNEQYF
CDR3nt: TGTGCCAGCAGCCAAGTCGGGACTAGCGGCAACGAGCAGTACTTC
j_gene: TRBJ2-7
v_gene: TRBV4-2
d_gene: TRBD2
abundance: once

CDR3aa: CASKSSGAYEQYF
CDR3nt: TGTGCCAGCAAATCTAGCGGGGCCTACGAGCAGTACTTC
j_gene: TRBJ2-7
v_gene: TRBV27
d_gene: TRBD2
abundance: -

CDR3aa: CASKVSQGVDIQYF
CDR3nt: TGCGCCAGCAAGGTCAGTCAGGGGGTCGACATTCAGTACTTC
j_gene: TRBJ2-4
v_gene: TRBV5-1
d_gene: TRBD1
abundance: -

CDR3aa: CASSPRTGNGDTQYF
CDR3nt: TGTGCCAGTAGTCCGCGGACAGGGAACGGAGATACGCAGTATTTT
j_gene: TRBJ2-3
v_gene: TRBV19
d_gene: TRBD1
abundance: few

CDR3aa: CGHLKGNEQFF
CDR3nt: TGCGGACATTTAAAGGGCAATGAACAGTTCTTC
j_gene: TRBJ2-1
v_gene: TRBV2
d_gene: -
abundance: -

CDR3aa: CASSEWVSYGYTF
CDR3nt: TGTGCCAGCAGTGAATGGGTCAGCTATGGCTACACCTTC
j_gene: TRBJ1-2
v_gene: TRBV6-1
d_gene: -
abundance: once